This entry features one T cell receptor (beta chain) sequence. Time point denoted: longitudinal time-point 1 (baseline). This specimen belongs to a study of neurological immune-mediated disorders. With 10-nucleotide random UMIs included, cDNA was synthesized by 5'RACE. TCRdb reprocessed the 5' RACE reads with MiXCR, giving one entry per CDR3 protein. The data contain tens of thousands of distinct CDR3 sequences, roughly 10% of them seen just once; the ten biggest clones take up around 6.7%. The CDR3 length is 16 residues. Germline CDR1 is KGHSH and CDR2 is LQKENI. The V gene end was trimmed by 3 bases and the J gene end by 6 bases; junction bases not matched to a gene: 6.

This sequence joins TRBV18 and TRBJ1-6, with TRBD1 matching over 9 bases. The sequencing input was PBMCs. This receptor was obtained from a male donor with HTLV-1-associated myelopathy (HAM/TSP). Here the CDR3 DNA reads TGTGCCAGCTCACCTTTACAGGGGGCGCCTAATTCACCCCTCCACTTT. It is translated as CASSPLQGAPNSPLHF.